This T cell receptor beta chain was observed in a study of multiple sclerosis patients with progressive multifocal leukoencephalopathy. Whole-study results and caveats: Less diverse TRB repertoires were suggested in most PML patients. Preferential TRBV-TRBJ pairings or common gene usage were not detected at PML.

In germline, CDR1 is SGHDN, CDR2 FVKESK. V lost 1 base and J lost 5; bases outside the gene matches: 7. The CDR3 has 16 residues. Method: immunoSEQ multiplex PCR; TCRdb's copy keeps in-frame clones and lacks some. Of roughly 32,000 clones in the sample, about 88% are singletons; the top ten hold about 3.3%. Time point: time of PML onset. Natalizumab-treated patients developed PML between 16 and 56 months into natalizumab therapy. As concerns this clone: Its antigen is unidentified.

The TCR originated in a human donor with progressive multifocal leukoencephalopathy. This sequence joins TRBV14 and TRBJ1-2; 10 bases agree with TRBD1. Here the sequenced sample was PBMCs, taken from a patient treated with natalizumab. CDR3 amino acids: CASSQAGTGATYGYTF. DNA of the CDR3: TGTGCCAGCAGCCAAGCCGGGACAGGGGCCACATATGGCTACACCTTC.